A selection of T cell receptor beta chains follows, all from one sample in a study of T cells after yellow fever vaccination. MiXCR, applied by TCRdb to the 5' RACE reads, yields one record per CDR3 protein. The repertoire holds approximately 330,000 distinct CDR3 sequences, with 4.1% as singletons. The source was PBMCs, collected 5 days after the yellow fever booster vaccination. These receptors all come from a man between 18 and 35 years old who received the YFV17D yellow fever vaccine. CDR3s include the opening cysteine and the closing phenylalanine or tryptophan. The D gene is left open where the match is weak. Size is stated for part of the rows, as once, few or many counts, or as a class when the clone is expanded.

v_call,j_call,d_call,cdr3_length,clone_size,cdr3_aa,cdr3_nt
TRBV4-3,TRBJ2-3,.,15,.,CASSQGVSRTDTQYF,TGCGCCAGCAGCCAAGGGGTGTCTCGCACAGATACGCAGTATTTT
TRBV3-1,TRBJ1-1,TRBD1,15,many,CASSQEGTENTEAFF,TGTGCCAGCAGCCAAGAAGGGACAGAGAACACTGAAGCTTTCTTT
TRBV7-7,TRBJ2-2,.,14,.,CASSLEWTTGELFF,TGTGCCAGCAGCTTAGAATGGACAACGGGGGAGCTGTTTTTT
TRBV5-1,TRBJ2-3,TRBD2,17,few,CASSLGPTSGGAIPQYF,TGCGCCAGCAGCTTGGGACCCACTAGCGGGGGGGCTATCCCGCAGTATTTT
TRBV10-3,TRBJ2-5,TRBD2,18,many,CAISKGTSGASGVETQYF,TGTGCCATCAGTAAGGGGACTAGCGGGGCCTCCGGGGTGGAGACCCAGTACTTC
TRBV20-1,TRBJ1-5,.,14,.,CSAIPDRVLQPQHF,TGCAGTGCTATACCCGACCGGGTGTTACAGCCCCAGCATTTT
TRBV6-5,TRBJ1-1,TRBD1,14,few,CASSHGTGDTEAFF,TGTGCCAGCAGTCACGGGACAGGGGACACTGAAGCTTTCTTT
TRBV20-1,TRBJ2-3,.,15,.,CSAGSPGQRSDTQYF,TGCAGTGCGGGAAGTCCAGGACAAAGGTCCGATACGCAGTATTTT
TRBV28,TRBJ1-2,.,11,.,CATQFGNGGTF,TGTGCCACCCAGTTTGGGAACGGCGGCACCTTC
TRBV9,TRBJ2-3,.,14,few,CASSAVPVTDTQYF,TGTGCCAGCAGCGCCGTTCCAGTCACAGATACGCAGTATTTT
TRBV5-1,TRBJ2-1,.,16,many,CASSRTSVGDYNEQFF,TGCGCCAGCAGCCGAACCTCGGTCGGAGACTACAATGAGCAGTTCTTC